The 14 T cell receptor beta chains given below trace back to one sample, sequenced in a study of blood T cell repertoires in COVID-19. Sequencing was performed with immunoSEQ multiplex PCR; in TCRdb, only in-frame clones are kept and a portion is missing. The table lists 200,000 to 250,000 clones, around 81% of them singletons. Input material: peripheral blood. These receptor sequences come from a human donor in a cohort sampled during active COVID-19.

The chain employs TRBV28 and TRBJ1-2; TRBD1 matches at 12 bases. Germline values: CDR1 MDHEN, CDR2 SYDVKM. After removal of 6 bases from V and 8 bases from J, the junction contained 10 bases not matched to a gene. The CDR3 covers 15 residues. The CDR3 here is CASRYPGQGARGYTF. Written as DNA, the CDR3 is TGTGCCAGCAGATATCCGGGACAGGGGGCAAGAGGCTACACCTTC.

The CDR3 DNA reads as TGTGCCAGCACCCACGGGGAATCCGGACAGCCTGAAGCTTTCTTT. Translated, it gives CASTHGESGQPEAFF. The chain employs TRBV6-6 and TRBJ1-1, with D maybe TRBD1 (6 bases). The germline V gene encodes CDR1 MNHNY and CDR2 SVGAGI (reference sequence). The V gene lost 7 bases and the J gene lost 6 bases, with 21 bases spanning the gap. The CDR3 runs 15 residues.

This clone was counted once. The chain is built from TRBV13 and TRBJ2-1; a weak D match, TRBD1 (5 bases). CDR3 size: 15 residues. CDR1 PRHDT and CDR2 FYEKMQ come from the germline V gene (reference sequence). Trimming stripped 1 base from V and 1 base from J, with 8 bases between. CDR3 DNA: TGTGCCAGCAGCTTAGCAGGGCCATCCTACAATGAGCAGTTCTTC. Translated: CASSLAGPSYNEQFF.

Concerning this clone: The same CDR3 is also encoded by other DNA sequences in this sample. The chain links TRBV15 to TRBJ2-3; D is unclear. V lost 0 bases and J lost 6, with 7 bases in between. The germline gives CDR1 LNHNV, CDR2 YYDKDF (reference sequence). The CDR3 has 13 residues. CDR3 coding DNA: TGTGCCACCAGCAGAGATCCCGTCGATACGCAGTATTTT. It codes for CATSRDPVDTQYF.

The chain has TRBV4-2 and TRBJ2-5, with D maybe TRBD1 (5 bases). Germline V lookup: CDR1 LGHNA, CDR2 YNFKEQ. This CDR3 is 15 amino acids long. V lost 0 bases and J 5 bases, leaving 13 bases between the germline ends. In DNA form, the CDR3 reads TGTGCCAGCAGCCAAGAGTCAGGGCGGTGGGAGACCCAGTACTTC. Encoded protein: CASSQESGRWETQYF.

This clone was observed at least ten times. V gene TRBV19 combines with J gene TRBJ1-5, with 8 bases identical to TRBD1. V lost 3 bases to trimming and J lost 5 bases; unmatched junction nucleotides: 6. Germline CDR1 reads LNHDA; CDR2 reads SQIVND (reference sequence). This CDR3 spans 15 amino acids. In DNA, the CDR3 is TGTGCCAGTAGTATGAACAGGGGGGGAGATCAGCCCCAGCATTTT. Translating it yields CASSMNRGGDQPQHF.

This clone has a single count. The CDR3 DNA reads TGTGCCAGCAGTTGGCTGGGGGGGCCCTTAGGCACAGATACGCAGTATTTT. Translated: CASSWLGGPLGTDTQYF. V is TRBV28 and J is TRBJ2-3, with D perhaps matching TRBD2 (7 bases). With 4 bases removed from V and 1 base from J, the gap between germline ends came to 18 bases. CDR1 is MDHEN and CDR2 is SYDVKM in the germline V gene. The CDR3 has 17 amino acids.

The V and J genes are TRBV7-2 and TRBJ2-3, with TRBD1 matching over 7 bases. Germline CDR1 is SGHTA and CDR2 is FQGNSA. This CDR3 region has 15 residues. The J segment lost 2 bases and the V segment lost 6 bases, leaving 8 bases of the junction unmatched. The CDR3, as DNA: TGTGCCAGCAGTCGAGAGGGGGCGGACACAGATACGCAGTATTTT. Amino acids: CASSREGADTDTQYF.

This clone has only a few counts. The chain carries TRBV5-1 and TRBJ2-3, with TRBD1 matching 10 bases. The CDR3 consists of 16 residues. Trimming at V came to 4 bases and at J to 2 bases, leaving 7 bases not matched to a gene. Germline CDR1 SGHRS, CDR2 YFSETQ. In DNA form, the CDR3 reads TGCGCCAGCAGCCTGACCGGGACAGGGGTCACAGATACGCAGTATTTT. This encodes CASSLTGTGVTDTQYF.

The J gene is TRBJ2-2, the V gene TRBV27; 8 bases line up with TRBD2. V lost 4 bases to trimming and J lost 4 bases; unmatched junction nucleotides: 11. CDR3 length: 17 amino acids. Germline V CDR1 and CDR2: MNHEY, SMNVEV (reference sequence). The CDR3 region has the DNA TGTGCCAGCAGTTCCCCTAACAGCGGGAGAGGCACCGGGGAGCTGTTTTTT. This translates into CASSSPNSGRGTGELFF.

The V and J genes are TRBV28 and TRBJ1-2, with 9 bases lining up with TRBD1. V dropped 4 bases and J dropped 8; count of bases not matched to a gene: 11. The length of the CDR3 is 15 residues. Per the germline V gene, CDR1 is MDHEN and CDR2 is SYDVKM. CDR3 nucleotide sequence: TGTGCCAGCAGTTCAACTATTACAGGGGGCCGGGGCTACACCTTC. Protein: CASSSTITGGRGYTF.

This clone was seen just once. The rearrangement uses TRBV5-4 and TRBJ1-4; D is unresolved. V lost 2 bases and J 3 bases, leaving 11 bases between the germline ends. CDR1 is SGHNT and CDR2 is YYREEE in the germline V gene (reference sequence). This CDR3 region has 15 residues. The CDR3 DNA is TGTGCCAGCAGCTTCTACCCCCGGGCTAATGAAAAACTGTTTTTT. Protein sequence: CASSFYPRANEKLFF. Variable domain in full (rest from reference TRBV5-4 and TRBJ1-4): ETGVTQSPTHLIKTRGQQVTLRCSSQSGHNTVSWYQQALGQGPQFIFQYYREEENGRGNFPPRFSGLQFPNYSSELNVNALELDDSALYLCASSFYPRANEKLFFGSGTQLSVL.

The genes are TRBV5-4 and TRBJ1-2; 8 bases are a match to TRBD1. V was pared by 3 bases and J by 6 bases, with 7 bases of the junction left unmatched. The germline V gene has CDR1 SGHNT and CDR2 YYREEE (reference sequence). This CDR3 region has 14 residues. The CDR3 loop is CASSSWTGKDGYTF. In nucleotides, the CDR3 is TGTGCCAGCAGCTCCTGGACAGGGAAAGATGGCTACACCTTC.

The chain has TRBV27 and TRBJ1-1; D possibly corresponds to TRBD1 (5 bases). Looked up from germline, CDR1 is MNHEY and CDR2 is SMNVEV (reference sequence). The V gene lost 5 bases and the J gene lost 5 bases, with 15 bases spanning the gap. The CDR3 is made up of 14 amino acids. The CDR3 protein is CASSTTEKLTEAFF. For the CDR3, the DNA is TGTGCCAGCAGTACGACAGAGAAATTAACTGAAGCTTTCTTT.